A single sample is the source of the 30 T cell receptor beta chains below, sequenced in a study of blood T cell repertoires in COVID-19. Repertoires were generated with immunoSEQ multiplex PCR, while TCRdb's copy carries only in-frame clones and drops some. The data show around 47,000 clones, with about 86% seen just once and 35% to 50% held by the top ten. The sequencing sample was made of peripheral blood. These receptors were collected from a human donor in a cohort sampled during active COVID-19.

The chain uses TRBV11-1 and TRBJ1-2; D is perhaps TRBD1 (5 bases). Germline CDR1 and CDR2: SGHAT and FQDESV (reference sequence). This CDR3 comprises 13 residues. V was pared by 3 bases and J by 8 bases, with 13 bases between. The CDR3 loop reads CASSLGGGEGYTF. The DNA of the CDR3 is TGTGCCAGCAGCTTGGGAGGAGGGGAAGGCTACACCTTC.

This sequence joins TRBV4-2 and TRBJ1-6; D is uncertain. CDR1 and CDR2 from the germline V gene are LGHNA and YNFKEQ. The CDR3 loop spans 17 amino acids. V was shortened by 0 bases and J by 5 bases, with 14 bases between the two germline ends. The CDR3 region has the DNA TGTGCCAGCAGCCAAGAGATCCCCCGGGTCAATAATTCACCCCTCCACTTT. It codes for CASSQEIPRVNNSPLHF.

V is TRBV2 and J is TRBJ2-3, with 13 positions matching TRBD2. The junction had 3 bases not matched to a gene; V was cut back by 7 bases and J by 2 bases. Germline V gives CDR1 SNHLY, CDR2 FYNNEI. CDR3 length: 15 residues. The CDR3 is CASTGLAGDTDTQYF. CDR3 DNA: TGTGCCAGCACCGGACTAGCGGGGGACACAGATACGCAGTATTTT. Using reference TRBV2 and TRBJ2-3 for the parts outside the CDR3, the full variable domain is EPEVTQTPSHQVTQMGQEVILRCVPISNHLYFYWYRQILGQKVEFLVSFYNNEISEKSEIFDDQFSVERPDGSNFTLKIRSTKLEDSAMYFCASTGLAGDTDTQYFGPGTRLTVL.

This chain links TRBV5-1 with TRBJ2-3; 7 bases match TRBD2. The CDR3 contains 13 residues. Trimming at V came to 4 bases and at J to 6 bases, leaving 5 bases not matched to a gene. Germline CDR1 SGHRS, CDR2 YFSETQ. The CDR3 nucleotides are TGCGCCAGCAGCAATTGGGGGGGTGATACGCAGTATTTT. It yields the protein CASSNWGGDTQYF.

Concerning this clone: The missing conserved phenylalanine or tryptophan at the end of this CDR3 makes a read error likely. The DNA is omitted, as the CDR3 cannot be located on it reliably, and the CDR3 follows TCRdb's listing. This sequence joins TRBV2 and TRBJ1-2; whether TRBD1, the table's D call, matches the DNA was not checked. The CDR3 length is 9 residues, termini included. Per germline, CDR1 SNHLY and CDR2 FYNNEI. CDR3 loop: CASSFRGHY.

The chain uses TRBV7-2 and TRBJ2-1, with 7 bases lining up with TRBD2. The CDR3 runs 16 residues. V lost 3 bases, J lost 2 bases, and 7 bases stayed unmatched. The germline V gene encodes CDR1 SGHTA and CDR2 FQGNSA. CDR3 sequence: CASSLRSSGPYNEQFF. The CDR3 DNA reads as TGTGCCAGCAGCTTGAGGTCTAGCGGCCCCTACAATGAGCAGTTCTTC.

The J gene is TRBJ1-3, the V gene TRBV18, with no clear D. The germline V gene encodes CDR1 KGHSH and CDR2 LQKENI. The V and J ends lost 7 bases and 0 bases respectively, with 13 bases between them. The CDR3 consists of 15 residues. This CDR3 is CASCEGRPSGNTIYF. The CDR3 DNA sequence: TGTGCCAGCTGCGAGGGCAGACCCTCTGGAAACACCATATATTTT.

The V call is TRBV18, the J call TRBJ1-1; D perhaps matches TRBD1 (6 bases). The CDR3 runs 15 residues. Germline loops: CDR1 KGHSH, CDR2 LQKENI. V was pared by 2 bases and J by 1 base, with 11 bases between. This chain's CDR3 is CASSPEGQQNTEAFF. The CDR3 coding sequence is TGTGCCAGCTCACCAGAGGGACAACAGAACACTGAAGCTTTCTTT. The whole variable domain, filled in from reference TRBV18 and TRBJ1-1, reads NAGVMQNPRHLVRRRGQEARLRCSPMKGHSHVYWYRQLPEEGLKFMVYLQKENIIDESGMPKERFSAEFPKEGPSILRIQQVVRGDSAAYFCASSPEGQQNTEAFFGQGTRLTVV.

The V call is TRBV29-1, the J call TRBJ2-2; TRBD1 matches 7 bases. This CDR3 contains 14 residues. The germline V gene encodes CDR1 SQVTM and CDR2 ANQGSEA. The V gene end was trimmed by 6 bases and the J gene end by 1 base; junction bases not matched to a gene: 5. The CDR3 coding sequence is TGCAGCGTAGTTACAGGGGAGAACACCGGGGAGCTGTTTTTT. This translates into CSVVTGENTGELFF.

The rearrangement links TRBV3-1 (or the pseudogene TRBV3-2) to TRBJ1-2; a possible D gene is TRBD1 (5 bases). Per the germline V gene, CDR1 is LGHDT and CDR2 is YNNKEL (reference sequence). CDR3 length: 15 residues. V gave up 5 bases and J gave up 0 bases, with 13 bases separating them. The CDR3 reads CASSTRGSSNYGYTF. The CDR3, as DNA: TGTGCCAGCAGCACCCGGGGGTCGTCTAACTATGGCTACACCTTC.

The rearrangement joins TRBV27 to TRBJ2-3; D not resolved. Trimming removed 3 bases from V and 4 bases from J, with 11 bases in between. The CDR3 is 14 amino acids. Germline CDR1 MNHEY, CDR2 SMNVEV (reference sequence). The CDR3 here is CASSFQIRADTQYF. For the CDR3, the DNA is TGTGCCAGCAGTTTCCAGATCCGGGCAGATACGCAGTATTTT.

The J gene is TRBJ2-3, the V gene TRBV5-6; a possible D gene is TRBD1 (6 bases). There are 15 residues in the CDR3. V was pared by 3 bases and J by 0 bases, with 11 bases between. The germline gives CDR1 SGHDT, CDR2 YYEEEE. The CDR3 protein is CASSSGQLSTDTQYF. The CDR3, as DNA: TGTGCCAGCAGCTCCGGACAGCTCAGCACAGATACGCAGTATTTT.

V is TRBV28 and J is TRBJ1-6; D perhaps matches TRBD1 (6 bases). The CDR3 covers 16 residues. The V gene's germline CDR1 is MDHEN and CDR2 SYDVKM. Trimming stripped 4 bases from V and 9 bases from J, with 19 bases between. CDR3 in DNA: TGTGCCAGCAGTTCGCCGACAGGTCTTTTGGGTTCACCCCTCCACTTT. Its translation is CASSSPTGLLGSPLHF. The variable domain in full, with the rest retrieved from reference TRBV28 and TRBJ1-6, is DVKVTQSSRYLVKRTGEKVFLECVQDMDHENMFWYRQDPGLGLRLIYFSYDVKMKEKGDIPEGYSVSREKKERFSLILESASTNQTSMYLCASSSPTGLLGSPLHFGNGTRLTVT.

The chain is built from TRBV5-5 and TRBJ1-5; 7 positions agree with TRBD1. The CDR3 is 16 residues long. V shed 0 bases and J 5 bases; nucleotides not matched to a gene: 8. Looked up from germline, CDR1 is SGHKS and CDR2 is YYEKEE (reference sequence). For the CDR3, the DNA is TGTGCCAGCAGCTTGGCTACGACAGGGAGAGATCAGCCCCAGCATTTT. Its translation: CASSLATTGRDQPQHF.

This clone was detected only once. The rearrangement links TRBV6-5 to TRBJ2-7, with D maybe TRBD2 (6 bases). Germline CDR1 MNHEY, CDR2 SVGAGI. V shed 6 bases and J shed 2 bases, with 17 bases lying between them. This CDR3 is 15 amino acids long. CDR3 residues: CASSVRRDVPYEQYV. In DNA, the CDR3 is TGTGCCAGCAGCGTAAGGAGGGACGTTCCCTACGAGCAGTACGTC.

The J gene is TRBJ2-7, the V gene TRBV25-1; tentatively, D is TRBD1 (6 bases). V lost 3 bases to trimming and J lost 1 base, with 13 bases between them. Germline V gene sequence: CDR1 MGHDK, CDR2 SYGVNS. The length of the CDR3 is 15 residues. CDR3 in amino acids: CASSDPGTKSYEQYF. The CDR3 nucleotides read TGTGCCAGCAGTGACCCCGGGACAAAATCCTACGAGCAGTACTTC.

This chain links TRBV10-3 with TRBJ1-1; TRBD1 agrees at 10 bases. The germline V gene has CDR1 ENHRY and CDR2 SYGVKD. The CDR3 extends over 15 amino acids. After removal of 0 bases from V and 4 bases from J, the junction contained 2 bases not matched to a gene. The CDR3 sequence: CAISESDRGVTEAFF. The CDR3 region has the DNA TGTGCCATCAGTGAGTCGGACAGGGGGGTCACTGAAGCTTTCTTT.

CDR3 coding DNA: TGTGCCAGCACCCCGGGACAGGGTCGCCGTGGCTACACCTTC. This gives the protein CASTPGQGRRGYTF. The V gene is TRBV3-1 (or the pseudogene TRBV3-2), the J gene TRBJ1-2; 9 bases agree with TRBD1. Germline V gene data show CDR1 as LGHDT and CDR2 as YNNKEL (reference sequence). Trimming cost V 7 bases and J 7 bases; bases outside gene matches: 10. This CDR3 is 14 amino acids long.

This rearrangement joins TRBV13 to TRBJ1-2; a weak D match, TRBD1 (6 bases). Germline CDR1 is PRHDT and CDR2 is FYEKMQ (reference sequence). Trimming removed 1 base from V and 8 bases from J, with 14 bases in between. CDR3 length: 14 amino acids. The CDR3 DNA reads as TGTGCCAGCAGCTTAGAACGCCAGGGGCAGGGCTACACCTTC. Amino acid sequence: CASSLERQGQGYTF.

The chain joins TRBV3-1 (or the pseudogene TRBV3-2) to TRBJ2-1, with TRBD2 as a possible D gene (5 bases). This CDR3 comprises 13 residues. Deletions cut 1 base from V and 13 bases from J, with 14 bases between. Germline CDR1 reads LGHDT; CDR2 reads YNNKEL (reference sequence). CDR3 DNA sequence: TGTGCCAGCAGCCAAGCCCCACTAGATCCTCAGTTCTTC. It is translated as CASSQAPLDPQFF.

The rearrangement uses TRBV7-9 and TRBJ1-5, with no clear D. Germline loops: CDR1 SEHNR, CDR2 FQNEAQ (reference sequence). V lost 5 bases to trimming and J lost 3 bases, with 5 bases between them. There are 12 residues in the CDR3. CDR3 sequence reads: CASSPLNQPQHF. The DNA for the CDR3 is TGTGCCAGCAGCCCTCTCAATCAGCCCCAGCATTTT.

The rearrangement uses TRBV7-3 and TRBJ2-3; the D gene is possibly TRBD1 (5 bases). The germline CDR1 and CDR2 sequences are SGHTA and FQGTGA. The CDR3 contains 13 residues. The V and J ends lost 5 bases and 3 bases respectively, with 9 bases between them. The CDR3 spells CASSVKGTDTQYF. The DNA of the CDR3 is TGTGCCAGCAGCGTAAAGGGGACAGATACGCAGTATTTT.

The chain is built from TRBV5-4 and TRBJ2-3; TRBD2 might be the D (5 bases). The V gene's germline CDR1 is SGHNT and CDR2 YYREEE (reference sequence). There are 16 residues in the CDR3. Trimming removed 3 bases at V and 0 bases at J, with 14 bases between. This CDR3 is CASSSHVRTSTDTQYF. In nucleotides, the CDR3 is TGTGCCAGCAGCTCCCATGTTCGGACTAGCACAGATACGCAGTATTTT.

V and J are TRBV7-9 and TRBJ1-1; possibly TRBD1 for D (6 bases). The CDR3 runs to 18 residues. Germline V gene lookup returns CDR1 SEHNR and CDR2 FQNEAQ (reference sequence). V was pared by 1 base and J by 0 bases, with 18 bases between. In DNA form, the CDR3 reads TGTGCCAGCAGCTTAGGAACCGGGACAAGGGACCTGAACACTGAAGCTTTCTTT. Translating gives CASSLGTGTRDLNTEAFF.

The CDR3 DNA sequence: TGTGCCAGTACTTCCGGGACAGGGATCAATCAGCCCCAGCATTTT. Translation: CASTSGTGINQPQHF. The rearrangement links TRBV5-5 to TRBJ1-5; 9 nucleotides align to TRBD1. V gave up 8 bases and J gave up 3 bases; unmatched junction bases: 9. The CDR3 has 15 residues. Germline V gene sequence: CDR1 SGHKS, CDR2 YYEKEE (reference sequence).

V usage is TRBV9 and J usage is TRBJ2-3; 10 nucleotides line up with TRBD2. The J segment lost 4 bases and the V segment lost 3 bases, leaving 2 bases of the junction unmatched. Germline values: CDR1 SGDLS, CDR2 YYNGEE. The CDR3 spans 14 residues. CDR3 DNA sequence: TGTGCCAGCAGCGCTAGCGGGGGACCAGATACGCAGTATTTT. It specifies CASSASGGPDTQYF.

The CDR3 region has the DNA TGTGCCAGCAGTCGGACAGACGCGAACACCGGGGAGCTGTTTTTT. It translates to CASSRTDANTGELFF. This chain links TRBV27 with TRBJ2-2, with D possibly being TRBD1 (6 bases). Germline values: CDR1 MNHEY, CDR2 SMNVEV (reference sequence). The CDR3 consists of 15 residues. Trimming shortened V by 5 bases and J by 0 bases, and 10 bases separated the two germline ends.

V and J are TRBV6-5 and TRBJ2-7, with 11 bases lining up with TRBD1. This CDR3 comprises 15 residues. J gave up 6 bases and V 6 bases, and 10 bases lay outside the gene matches. Germline assignment: CDR1 MNHEY and CDR2 SVGAGI. CDR3 loop: CASRPGQGVISEQYF. The CDR3 DNA is TGTGCCAGCAGACCGGGACAGGGGGTTATTAGCGAGCAGTACTTC.

This clone was picked up a small number of times. V gene TRBV9 combines with J gene TRBJ2-3; a possible D gene is TRBD2 (6 bases). The CDR3 contains 14 residues. Germline lookup yields CDR1 SGDLS and CDR2 YYNGEE. V lost 3 bases and J 6 bases, leaving 14 bases between the germline ends. In DNA form, the CDR3 reads TGTGCCAGCAGCGGTCGCGGGGTCGGGGATACGCAGTATTTT. Its protein product is CASSGRGVGDTQYF.

J is TRBJ2-3 and V is TRBV10-2; a possible D gene is TRBD2 (5 bases). The V and J ends lost 0 bases and 8 bases respectively, with 9 bases between them. The CDR3 loop spans 13 amino acids. The germline CDR1 and CDR2 sequences are WSHSY and SAAADI. The CDR3 loop reads CASSESFAGTQYF. The CDR3 nucleotides are TGCGCCAGCAGTGAGTCCTTCGCGGGTACGCAGTATTTT.